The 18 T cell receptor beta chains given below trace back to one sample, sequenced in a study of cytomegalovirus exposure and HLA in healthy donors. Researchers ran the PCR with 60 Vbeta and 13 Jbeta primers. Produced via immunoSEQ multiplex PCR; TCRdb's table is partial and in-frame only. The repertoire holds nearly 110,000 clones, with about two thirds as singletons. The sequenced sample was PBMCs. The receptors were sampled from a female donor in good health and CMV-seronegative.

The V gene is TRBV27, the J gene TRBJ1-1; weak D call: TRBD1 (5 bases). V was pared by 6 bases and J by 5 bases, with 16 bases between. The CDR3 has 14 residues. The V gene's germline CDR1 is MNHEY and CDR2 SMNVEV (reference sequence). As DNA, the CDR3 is TGTGCCAGCAGCCTGACAGCAGCGGGGACTGAAGCTTTCTTT. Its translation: CASSLTAAGTEAFF.

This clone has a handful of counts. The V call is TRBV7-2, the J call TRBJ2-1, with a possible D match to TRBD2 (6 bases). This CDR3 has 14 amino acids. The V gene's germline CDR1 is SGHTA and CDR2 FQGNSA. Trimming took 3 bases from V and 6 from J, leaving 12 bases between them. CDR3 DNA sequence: TGTGCCAGCAGCTTCGGATACGGGGGCAATGAGCAGTTCTTC. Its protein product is CASSFGYGGNEQFF.

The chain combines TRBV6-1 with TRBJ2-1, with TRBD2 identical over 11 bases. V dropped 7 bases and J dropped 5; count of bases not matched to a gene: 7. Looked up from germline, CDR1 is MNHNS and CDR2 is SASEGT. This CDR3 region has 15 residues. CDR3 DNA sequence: TGTGCCAGCACCGAGGGACTAGCGGCTGACAATGAGCAGTTCTTC. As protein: CASTEGLAADNEQFF.

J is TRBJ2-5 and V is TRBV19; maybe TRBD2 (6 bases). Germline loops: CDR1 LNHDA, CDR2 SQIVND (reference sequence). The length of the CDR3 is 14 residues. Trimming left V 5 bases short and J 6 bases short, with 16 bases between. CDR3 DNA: TGTGCCAGTAGTCTCCCGGGACTCCTCCAGACCCAGTACTTC. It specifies CASSLPGLLQTQYF.

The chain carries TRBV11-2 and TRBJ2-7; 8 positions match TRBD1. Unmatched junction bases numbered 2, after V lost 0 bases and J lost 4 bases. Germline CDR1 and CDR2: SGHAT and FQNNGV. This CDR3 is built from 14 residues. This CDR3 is CASSLETGGYEQYF. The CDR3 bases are TGTGCCAGCAGCTTAGAAACAGGGGGGTACGAGCAGTACTTC.

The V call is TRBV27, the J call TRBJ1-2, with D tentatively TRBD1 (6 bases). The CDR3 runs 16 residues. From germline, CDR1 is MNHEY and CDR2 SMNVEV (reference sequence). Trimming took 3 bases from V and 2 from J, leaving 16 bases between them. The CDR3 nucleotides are TGTGCCAGCAGTTTGGGGGGGCCGCCGCGCAACTATGGCTACACCTTC. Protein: CASSLGGPPRNYGYTF.

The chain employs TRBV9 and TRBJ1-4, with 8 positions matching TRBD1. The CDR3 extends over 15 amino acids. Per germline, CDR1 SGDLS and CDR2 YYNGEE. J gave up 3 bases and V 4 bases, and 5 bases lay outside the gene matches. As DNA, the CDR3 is TGTGCCAGCAGCCCGCAGGGGGCAGCTAATGAAAAACTGTTTTTT. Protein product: CASSPQGAANEKLFF.

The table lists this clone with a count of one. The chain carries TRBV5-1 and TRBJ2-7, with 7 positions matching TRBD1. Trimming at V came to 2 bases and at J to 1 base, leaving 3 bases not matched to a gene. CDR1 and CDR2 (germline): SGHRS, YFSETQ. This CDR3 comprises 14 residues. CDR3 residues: CASSFDRDSYEQYF. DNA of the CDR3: TGCGCCAGCAGCTTCGACAGGGATTCCTACGAGCAGTACTTC.

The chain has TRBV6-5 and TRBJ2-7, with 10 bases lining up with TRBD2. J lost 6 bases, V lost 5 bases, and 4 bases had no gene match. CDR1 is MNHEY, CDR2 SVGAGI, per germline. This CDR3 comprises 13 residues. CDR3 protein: CASSPSGSSEQYF. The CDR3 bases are TGTGCCAGCAGTCCTAGCGGGAGTAGCGAGCAGTACTTC.

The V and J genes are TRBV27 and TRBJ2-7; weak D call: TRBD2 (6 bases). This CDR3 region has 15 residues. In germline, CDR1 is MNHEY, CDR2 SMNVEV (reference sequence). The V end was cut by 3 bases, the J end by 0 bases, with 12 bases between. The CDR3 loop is CASSFLGLTSYEQYF. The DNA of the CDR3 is TGTGCCAGCAGTTTCCTGGGACTGACCTCCTACGAGCAGTACTTC.

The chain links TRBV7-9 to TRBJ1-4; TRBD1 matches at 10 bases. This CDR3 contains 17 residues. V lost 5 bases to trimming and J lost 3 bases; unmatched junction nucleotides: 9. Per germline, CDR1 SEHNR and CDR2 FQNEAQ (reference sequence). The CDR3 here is CASSPPDRGIANEKLFF. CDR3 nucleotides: TGTGCCAGCAGCCCCCCGGACAGGGGGATAGCTAATGAAAAACTGTTTTTT.

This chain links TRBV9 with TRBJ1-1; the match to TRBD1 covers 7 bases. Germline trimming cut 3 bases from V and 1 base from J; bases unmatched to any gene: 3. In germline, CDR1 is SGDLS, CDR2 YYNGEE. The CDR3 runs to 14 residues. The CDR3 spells CASSEGTANTEAFF. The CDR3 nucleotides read TGTGCCAGCAGCGAGGGGACAGCGAACACTGAAGCTTTCTTT.

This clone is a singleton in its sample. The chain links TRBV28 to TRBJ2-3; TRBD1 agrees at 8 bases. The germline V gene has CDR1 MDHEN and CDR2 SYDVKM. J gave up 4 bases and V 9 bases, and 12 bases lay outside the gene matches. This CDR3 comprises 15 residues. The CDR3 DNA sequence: TGTGCCAGAATTCAGGGGGCGAGGGGCCCAGATACGCAGTATTTT. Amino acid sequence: CARIQGARGPDTQYF.

As DNA, the CDR3 is TGTGCCTGGAGCGACGGGAGGGCCAGAGATACGCAGTATTTT. Its translation is CAWSDGRARDTQYF. The chain couples TRBV30 to TRBJ2-3; 8 positions match TRBD2. The ends lost 3 bases at V and 5 bases at J; junction bases unmatched: 7. Germline V gene sequence: CDR1 GTSNPN, CDR2 SVGIG (reference sequence). CDR3 length equals 14 residues.

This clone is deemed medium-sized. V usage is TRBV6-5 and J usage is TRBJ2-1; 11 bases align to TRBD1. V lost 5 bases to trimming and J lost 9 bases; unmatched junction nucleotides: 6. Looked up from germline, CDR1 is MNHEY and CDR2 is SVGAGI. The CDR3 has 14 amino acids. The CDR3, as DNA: TGTGCCAGCAGTGTCCGGGACAGGGGGAGTGAGCAGTTCTTC. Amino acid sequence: CASSVRDRGSEQFF.

This CDR3 reads CASSQEPSEGEQFF. The CDR3 region has the DNA TGCGCCAGCAGCCAAGAACCATCTGAGGGTGAGCAGTTCTTC. The chain carries TRBV4-3 and TRBJ2-7; weak D call: TRBD2 (5 bases). The last part of the DNA fits TRBJ2-1 better; the J call may be wrong. This CDR3 region has 14 residues. Per the germline V gene, CDR1 is LGHNA and CDR2 is YSLEER.

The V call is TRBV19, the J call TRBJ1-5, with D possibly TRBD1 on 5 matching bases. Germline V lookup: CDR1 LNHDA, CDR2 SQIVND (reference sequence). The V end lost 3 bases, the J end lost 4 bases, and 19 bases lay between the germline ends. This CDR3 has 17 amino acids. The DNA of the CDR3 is TGTGCCAGTAGTATTGGGGGGGTCCCACCATCTAATCAGCCCCAGCATTTT. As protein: CASSIGGVPPSNQPQHF.

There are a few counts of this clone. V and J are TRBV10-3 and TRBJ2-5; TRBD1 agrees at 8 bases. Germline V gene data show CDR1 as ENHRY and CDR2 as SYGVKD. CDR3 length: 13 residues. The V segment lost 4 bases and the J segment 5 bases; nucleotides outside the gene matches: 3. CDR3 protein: CAISGGQGETQYF. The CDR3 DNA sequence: TGTGCCATCAGTGGCGGACAGGGTGAGACCCAGTACTTC.